Following are 27 T cell receptor beta chains from one sample sequenced in a study of T cells in women clearing cervical HPV infection. Libraries were prepared by immunoSEQ multiplex PCR; TCRdb keeps only in-frame clonotypes and omits some of them. The table for this sample gives 40,000 or so clones. Sequenced: blood buffy coat. All receptors derive from a woman between 18 and 70 years old with a cervical HPV16 infection that either progressed to CIN3+ or cleared (not recorded which).

Comment on this clone: The read comes to an end 3 residues before the CDR3 does, leaving the germline J gene to fill in the end. V is TRBV2 and J is TRBJ2-4, with TRBD1 matching 9 bases. The CDR3 is 18 amino acids. Germline CDR1 reads SNHLY; CDR2 reads FYNNEI. The CDR3 DNA, read in part, is TGTGCCAGCAGGGGGGAACAGGGGGCTGCCTGGGGCAATCAGCCT. Translating gives CASRGEQGAAWGNQP. The full CDR3 sequence reads CASRGEQGAAWGNQPQYF.

To note about this clone: The DNA ends 3 residues before the CDR3 does, and the rest of the CDR3 is filled in from the germline J gene. V gene TRBV19 combines with J gene TRBJ1-5; tentative D call: TRBD1 (5 bases). The CDR3 sequence is 15 residues long. The V and J ends lost 3 bases and 5 bases respectively, with 14 bases between them. Germline V gives CDR1 LNHDA, CDR2 SQIVND (reference sequence). CDR3 sequence: CASSITGGSHQPQHF. The CDR3 bases that were read are TGTGCCAGTAGTATCACCGGGGGATCGCATCAGCCC.

Concerning this clone itself: The read is 3 residues too short to cover the CDR3 end, so that end is filled in from the germline J gene. The chain couples TRBV29-1 to TRBJ2-3; D remains ambiguous. Germline V lookup: CDR1 SQVTM, CDR2 ANQGSEA. The CDR3 is made up of 13 amino acids. CDR3 amino acids: CSVDDGFQETQYF. The covered CDR3 bases are TGCAGCGTTGACGACGGGTTCCAAGAGACG.

Remarks on this clone: One end of the junction varies from germline; a read error may be responsible. Read data end 3 residues before the CDR3 end; the end is taken from the germline J gene. Other DNA sequences of this sample code for an identical CDR3. V gene TRBV7-9 combines with J gene TRBJ1-3; 10 bases fit TRBD1. CDR3 size: 15 residues. CDR1 is SEHNR and CDR2 is FQNEAQ in the germline V gene (reference sequence). The CDR3 loop reads CASSFMRQGANTIYF. The CDR3 DNA, read in part, is TGTGCCAGCAGCTTCATGCGACAGGGGGCGAACACG.

Worth noting for this clone: Read sequence stops 3 residues before the CDR3 end, and the germline J gene provides the missing end. This chain uses TRBV5-1 with TRBJ2-3; D not resolved. From germline, CDR1 is SGHRS and CDR2 YFSETQ. The V and J ends lost 1 base and 3 bases respectively, with 6 bases between them. The CDR3 consists of 13 residues. The DNA read from the CDR3 is TGCGCCAGCAGCTTGTCCGGGACAGATACG. Translating gives CASSLSGTDT. The whole CDR3 reads CASSLSGTDTQYF.

Details on this clone: Coverage ceases 3 residues before the CDR3 finishes, and the germline J gene fills in the end. J is TRBJ2-3 and V is TRBV5-1, with a weak D call TRBD1 (5 bases). V gave up 6 bases and J gave up 7 bases, with 15 bases separating them. Germline loops: CDR1 SGHRS, CDR2 YFSETQ. CDR3 length equals 13 residues. The CDR3: CASIDSPGYTQYF. Incomplete CDR3 DNA: TGCGCCAGCATAGACAGCCCCGGCTATACG.

On this clone itself: Read data end 3 residues before the CDR3 end; the end is taken from the germline J gene. This chain links TRBV7-2 with TRBJ2-5; 7 bases agree with TRBD2. V dropped 11 bases and J dropped 2; count of bases not matched to a gene: 11. The CDR3 has 14 residues. Germline CDR1 reads SGHTA; CDR2 reads FQGNSA. The CDR3 loop is CACRGKAGQETQYF. The DNA read from the CDR3 is TGTGCCTGTCGAGGGAAAGCGGGGCAAGAGACC.

The part of the CDR3 DNA that was read is TGTGCCAGCAGCACGGGGGGCTTTAACACCGGGGAG. Translating it yields CASSTGGFNTGE. The full-length CDR3 reads as CASSTGGFNTGELFF. The rearrangement joins TRBV9 to TRBJ2-2; maybe TRBD2 (7 bases). The CDR3 end lies 3 residues beyond the end of the read and is filled in from the germline J gene. The V and J ends lost 4 bases and 2 bases respectively, with 12 bases between them. Germline V CDR1 and CDR2: SGDLS, YYNGEE. The CDR3 contains 15 residues.

As to this clone: The read finishes 3 residues shy of the CDR3 end, and the germline J gene is used to complete it. The V gene is TRBV2, the J gene TRBJ2-5, with a possible D match to TRBD1 (6 bases). Trimming took off 3 bases at V and 5 bases at J, with 13 bases between the two ends. Germline assignment: CDR1 SNHLY and CDR2 FYNNEI. This CDR3 is built from 14 residues. The CDR3 sequence is CASSDRWGRETQYF. The CDR3 DNA, read in part, is TGTGCCAGCAGTGATCGTTGGGGGCGGGAGACC.

On this clone: The read falls 3 residues short of the CDR3 end, and the missing part is taken from the germline J gene. The chain links TRBV7-2 to TRBJ2-4; TRBD1 matches 7 bases. The CDR3 is 14 amino acids. Germline V gives CDR1 SGHTA, CDR2 FQGNSA. CDR3 amino acids: CASSLGTGEGGQYF. The CDR3 bases that were read are TGTGCCAGCAGCTTAGGCACAGGGGAAGGTGGT.

To note about this clone: The read comes to an end 3 residues before the CDR3 does, leaving the germline J gene to fill in the end. Other DNA sequences in this specimen translate into the identical CDR3. The genes are TRBV6-2 or TRBV6-3 and TRBJ2-7; possibly TRBD1 for D (6 bases). Germline values: CDR1 MNHEY, CDR2 SVGEGT. V lost 7 bases, J lost 5 bases, and 15 bases lay in between. The CDR3 totals 13 residues. Incomplete CDR3 DNA: TGTGCCAGCACCCGGACGTCAGGGGACGAG. This translates into CASTRTSGDE. The complete CDR3 reads CASTRTSGDEQYF.

About this clone itself: Read coverage stops 3 residues before the CDR3 terminus; the germline J gene supplies the remainder. V usage is TRBV15 and J usage is TRBJ1-5; D gene uncertain. Trimming shortened V by 0 bases and J by 7 bases, and 10 bases separated the two germline ends. Per the germline V gene, CDR1 is LNHNV and CDR2 is YYDKDF (reference sequence). The CDR3 covers 14 residues. CDR3 residues: CATSRDRIPQPQHF. The CDR3 bases that were read are TGTGCCACCAGCAGAGACCGTATTCCCCAGCCC.

Concerning this clone: The CDR3 goes on 3 residues after the read ends, and that part is filled in from the germline J gene. This chain joins TRBV19 and TRBJ2-5, with D perhaps matching TRBD1 (6 bases). This CDR3 contains 16 residues. Trimming took off 4 bases at V and 4 bases at J, with 19 bases between the two ends. The germline gives CDR1 LNHDA, CDR2 SQIVND (reference sequence). The covered CDR3 bases are TGTGCCAGTAGTAAGTCATCGGACAGCCGGGCAGAGACC. Its translation: CASSKSSDSRAET. The whole CDR3 is CASSKSSDSRAETQYF.

On this clone: The missing CDR3 end, 3 residues past where the read stops, is filled in from the germline J gene. The rearrangement uses TRBV12-3 or TRBV12-4 and TRBJ2-5, with 7 bases fitting TRBD2. The CDR3 covers 15 residues. V shed 2 bases and J 2 bases; nucleotides not matched to a gene: 5. The covered CDR3 bases are TGTGCCAGCAGTTTACGGGGGGAAAAACAAGAGACC. This gives the protein CASSLRGEKQET. The full CDR3 protein reads CASSLRGEKQETQYF.

As concerns this clone: The read terminates 3 residues ahead of where the CDR3 ends, so the germline J gene completes it. V is TRBV19 and J is TRBJ2-1; 13 bases fit TRBD2. The J segment lost 9 bases and the V segment lost 4 bases, leaving 6 bases of the junction unmatched. This CDR3 region has 15 residues. Germline CDR1 reads LNHDA; CDR2 reads SQIVND (reference sequence). CDR3 DNA (partial): TGTGCCAGTAGTACCCCCGGGACTAGCGGGATTGAG. Amino acids: CASSTPGTSGIE. The entire CDR3 protein is CASSTPGTSGIEQFF.

As for this clone: With the read ending 3 residues before the CDR3 end, the germline J gene is used to fill in that end. The chain combines TRBV29-1 with TRBJ1-2; 8 bases are a match to TRBD1. There are 12 residues in the CDR3. The germline gives CDR1 SQVTM, CDR2 ANQGSEA. V was clipped by 3 bases and J by 6 bases; unmatched bases: 3. The DNA read from the CDR3 is TGCAGCGTTGACCACAGGGGGAATGGC. Translating it yields CSVDHRGNG. The whole CDR3 sequence is CSVDHRGNGYTF.

The CDR3 loop reads CSVEERDSYNEQFF. The sequenced part of the CDR3 DNA is TGCAGCGTTGAAGAAAGGGACAGTTACAATGAG. V and J are TRBV29-1 and TRBJ2-1; TRBD1 aligns across 7 bases. The read ends 3 residues before the CDR3 terminus; that terminus is restored from the germline J gene. The CDR3 spans 14 residues. Unmatched junction bases numbered 3, after V lost 0 bases and J lost 4 bases. Germline V gene sequence: CDR1 SQVTM, CDR2 ANQGSEA.

For this clone: The read gets to within 3 residues of the CDR3 end, and the germline J gene fills in the rest. The rearrangement uses TRBV7-3 and TRBJ2-5, with D tentatively TRBD2 (7 bases). Trimming took 3 bases from V and 5 from J, leaving 13 bases between them. Germline assignment: CDR1 SGHTA and CDR2 FQGTGA. The CDR3 is 14 amino acids. CDR3 residues: CASSLLRGAETQYF. The sequenced part of the CDR3 DNA is TGTGCCAGCAGCTTGTTACGGGGGGCGGAGACC.

With regard to this clone: Read coverage stops 3 residues before the CDR3 terminus; the germline J gene supplies the remainder. This CDR3 is also generated by other DNA sequences in the sample. V and J are TRBV18 and TRBJ1-4; D remains ambiguous. CDR3 length equals 16 residues. The V and J ends lost 3 bases and 5 bases respectively, with 16 bases between them. Germline loops: CDR1 KGHSH, CDR2 LQKENI. CDR3 protein: CASSPMSPAGNEKLFF. CDR3 DNA, as far as it was read: TGTGCCAGCTCACCTATGTCCCCAGCAGGAAATGAAAAA.

Worth noting for this clone: The sequenced fragment ends 3 residues before the CDR3 boundary, so the rest is inferred from the germline J gene. This chain joins TRBV20-1 and TRBJ2-7; D is perhaps TRBD2 (6 bases). The CDR3 is 14 amino acids. The V gene lost 6 bases and the J gene lost 6 bases, with 21 bases spanning the gap. Per the germline V gene, CDR1 is DFQATT and CDR2 is SNEGSKA (reference sequence). Incomplete CDR3 DNA: TGCAGTGCAAAAGCGGGTCTATCTGGGGGCGAG. It is translated as CSAKAGLSGGE. The full CDR3 is CSAKAGLSGGEQYF.

Of note for this clone: Read coverage stops 3 residues before the CDR3 terminus; the germline J gene supplies the remainder. The chain is built from TRBV19 and TRBJ1-5, with 7 bases fitting TRBD1. Trimming cost V 7 bases and J 9 bases; bases outside gene matches: 9. Germline V gives CDR1 LNHDA, CDR2 SQIVND (reference sequence). The CDR3 length is 13 residues. The DNA read from the CDR3 is TGTGCCAGTAAACAGGGGATGGATGGGCCC. Translation gives CASKQGMDGP. The CDR3 in its entirety is CASKQGMDGPQHF. Filled out from reference TRBV19 and TRBJ1-5, the complete variable domain reads DGGITQSPKYLFRKEGQNVTLSCEQNLNHDAMYWYRQDPGQGLRLIYYSQIVNDFQKGDIAEGYSVSREKKESFPLTVTSAQKNPTAFYLCASKQGMDGPQHFGDGTRLSIL.

A remark on this clone: The read ends 3 residues early relative to the CDR3; the germline J gene fills the gap. The J gene is TRBJ2-7, the V gene TRBV4-2; no reliable D call. V dropped 8 bases and J dropped 3 bases, with 11 bases sitting between them. CDR1 LGHNA and CDR2 YNFKEQ come from the germline V gene. The CDR3 has 12 residues. The CDR3 is CASSRVGYEQYF. Incomplete CDR3 DNA: TGTGCCAGCTCCCGGGTCGGCTACGAG.

As regards this clone: With the read ending 3 residues before the CDR3 end, the germline J gene is used to fill in that end. The chain recombines TRBV19 with TRBJ2-7; 9 positions match TRBD1. Trimming removed 6 bases from V and 2 bases from J; junction bases left unmatched: 8. The CDR3 loop spans 15 amino acids. Germline CDR1 LNHDA, CDR2 SQIVND (reference sequence). The chain's CDR3 is CASRPGTGSPYEQYF. The CDR3 bases that were read are TGTGCCAGTAGGCCGGGGACAGGGTCCCCCTACGAG.

The sequenced part of the CDR3 DNA is TGTGCCAGCAGCTACCCAGGACAGGGCGCAAACGAG. Translation gives CASSYPGQGANE. The whole CDR3 protein is CASSYPGQGANEQYF. The chain joins TRBV5-4 to TRBJ2-7; 8 nucleotides align to TRBD1. The read halts 3 residues ahead of the CDR3 end, with the missing end drawn from the germline J gene. Germline lookup yields CDR1 SGHNT and CDR2 YYREEE (reference sequence). V trimming: 3 bases; J trimming: 5 bases; junction bases outside the gene matches: 10. This CDR3 spans 15 amino acids. The variable domain in full, with the rest retrieved from reference TRBV5-4 and TRBJ2-7, is ETGVTQSPTHLIKTRGQQVTLRCSSQSGHNTVSWYQQALGQGPQFIFQYYREEENGRGNFPPRFSGLQFPNYSSELNVNALELDDSALYLCASSYPGQGANEQYFGPGTRLTVT.

In the case of this clone: With the read ending 3 residues before the CDR3 end, the germline J gene is used to fill in that end. The chain recombines TRBV5-4 with TRBJ2-7; a weak D match, TRBD2 (5 bases). V lost 1 base and J 6 bases, leaving 11 bases between the germline ends. The CDR3 loop spans 13 amino acids. The germline CDR1 and CDR2 sequences are SGHNT and YYREEE (reference sequence). The sequenced CDR3 bases are TGTGCCAGCAGCTTGTTTGAGGGTGGCGAG. Its protein product is CASSLFEGGE. The whole CDR3 sequence is CASSLFEGGEQYF.

As concerns this clone: Read data end 3 residues before the CDR3 end; the end is taken from the germline J gene. The V call is TRBV2, the J call TRBJ2-7; possibly TRBD1 for D (6 bases). The V end was cut by 5 bases, the J end by 4 bases, with 12 bases between. The CDR3 totals 13 residues. The germline gives CDR1 SNHLY, CDR2 FYNNEI. This CDR3 is CASSPNRDYEQYF. The part of the CDR3 DNA that was read is TGTGCCAGCAGTCCTAACAGGGATTACGAG.

Note on this clone: The sequence runs out 3 residues before the end of the CDR3; the remainder is reconstructed from the germline J gene. J is TRBJ1-4 and V is TRBV6-1; D is unresolved. Trimming removed 1 base at V and 8 bases at J, with 14 bases between. The V gene's germline CDR1 is MNHNS and CDR2 SASEGT. This CDR3 contains 15 residues. CDR3 DNA (partial): TGTGCCAGCAGTGAAGGTGGTAGGGTCCGGGAAAAA. Translation: CASSEGGRVREK. The CDR3 as a whole reads CASSEGGRVREKLFF.